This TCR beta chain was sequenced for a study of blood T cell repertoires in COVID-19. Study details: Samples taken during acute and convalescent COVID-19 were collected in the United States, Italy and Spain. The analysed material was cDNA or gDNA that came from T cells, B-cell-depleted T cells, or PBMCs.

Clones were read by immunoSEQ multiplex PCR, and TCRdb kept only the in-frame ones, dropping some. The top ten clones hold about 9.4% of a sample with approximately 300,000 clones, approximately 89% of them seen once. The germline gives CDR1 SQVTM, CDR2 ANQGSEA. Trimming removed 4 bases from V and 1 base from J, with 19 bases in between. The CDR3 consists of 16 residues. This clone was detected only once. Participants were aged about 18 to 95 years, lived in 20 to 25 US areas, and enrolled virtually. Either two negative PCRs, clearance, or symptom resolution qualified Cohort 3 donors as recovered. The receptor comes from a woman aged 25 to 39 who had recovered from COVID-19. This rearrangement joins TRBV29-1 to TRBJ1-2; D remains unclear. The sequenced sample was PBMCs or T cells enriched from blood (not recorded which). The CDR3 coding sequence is TGCAGCGTTGCCGGGAGGAATATGGTTTTTAACTATGGCTACACCTTC. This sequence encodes CSVAGRNMVFNYGYTF.